This T cell receptor (beta chain) was recovered during a study of neurological immune-mediated disorders. Study-level points and caveats: No CDR3 amino acid sequences were shared by expanded clones across subjects, suggesting private repertoires in all groups.

Each TCR transcript was tagged with a 10-nucleotide random UMI during 5'RACE. Every sequencing run drew on 15-18 subjects and yielded over 160 million TCR-beta sequences. TCRdb re-called the 5' RACE reads with MiXCR, one entry per CDR3 protein. The table lists approximately 68,000 distinct CDR3 sequences, around 5% of them singletons, with 2.2% in the top ten. From 2 million PBMCs stored at -80 C, the unsorted libraries were generated. CDR1 and CDR2 from the germline V gene are MGHRA and YSYEKL. The CDR3 length is 14 residues. Concerning this clonotype: The target antigen is unknown. Sequence at one end of the junction differs from germline and may be a read error.

This TCR came from a woman in her seventies with multiple sclerosis. Sequencing was carried out using PBMCs. The chain joins TRBV4-1 to TRBJ1-5, with D hard to call. The CDR3 bases are TGCGCCAGCAGCCAAGAGGGAGGTCAAAAGACCCAGAATTTT. This encodes CASSQEGGQKTQNF.